This entry describes one TCR beta chain. Its antigen is unidentified. Germline V gene lookup returns CDR1 SGHDN and CDR2 FVKESK. The V and J ends lost 4 bases and 2 bases, in that order; junction bases with no gene match: 6. The CDR3 totals 15 residues. The sample belongs to a study of PD-L1 blockade in urothelial cancer. Study in general: Blood analysis took place 3 weeks (second dose) and 6 weeks after treatment start. Blood gave a median approximately 130,000 T cells.

The patients had locally advanced or metastatic urothelial carcinoma. Study-wide results and limits: Better survival was predicted when blood TCR clonality before treatment fell below the median.

Produced via immunoSEQ multiplex PCR; TCRdb's table is partial and in-frame only. The table records around 100,000 clones, approximately 90% of them present only once. The sample in question was PBMCs, obtained around atezolizumab (anti-PD-L1) treatment. The sequence was collected from a woman older than 75 with urothelial cancer. The rearrangement links TRBV14 to TRBJ2-7, with 9 bases that match TRBD1. The CDR3 nucleotides are TGTGCCAGCAGCCGGCCGGGACAGGGCCCCTACGAGCAGTACTTC. This gives the protein CASSRPGQGPYEQYF.